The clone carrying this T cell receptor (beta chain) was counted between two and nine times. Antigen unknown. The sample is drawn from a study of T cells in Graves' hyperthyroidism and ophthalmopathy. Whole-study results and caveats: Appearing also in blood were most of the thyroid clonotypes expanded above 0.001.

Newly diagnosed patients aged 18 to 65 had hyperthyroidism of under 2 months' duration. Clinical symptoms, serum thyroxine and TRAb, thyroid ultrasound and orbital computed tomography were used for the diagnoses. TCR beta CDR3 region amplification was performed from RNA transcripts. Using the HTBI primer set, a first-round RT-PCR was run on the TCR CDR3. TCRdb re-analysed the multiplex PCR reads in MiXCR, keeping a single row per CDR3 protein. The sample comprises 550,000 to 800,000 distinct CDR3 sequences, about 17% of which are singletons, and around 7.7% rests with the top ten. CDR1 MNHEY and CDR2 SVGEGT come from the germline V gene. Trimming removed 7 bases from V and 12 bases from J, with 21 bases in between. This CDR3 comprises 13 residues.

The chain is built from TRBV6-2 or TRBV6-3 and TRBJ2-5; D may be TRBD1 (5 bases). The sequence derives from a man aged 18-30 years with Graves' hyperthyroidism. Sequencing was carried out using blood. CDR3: CASKLYEQSREYF. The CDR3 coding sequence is TGTGCCAGCAAACTGTACGAGCAGAGCAGGGAGTACTTC.